The T cell receptor beta chain under discussion was sequenced for a study of regulatory T cells in long-lasting Graves disease. About the study: With positive TSH receptor antibodies and over 5 years of antithyroid drugs, Graves' disease was considered persistent.

V gave up 7 bases and J gave up 1 base, with 13 bases separating them. CDR1 and CDR2 (germline): SQVTM, ANQGSEA. The CDR3 covers 13 residues. The study's findings and limits: Between persistent patients, 2,500 to 3,500 public clonotypes were shared, exceeding the approximately 940 shared between new patients. The study found lower TCR diversity in persistent Graves' patients than in newly diagnosed ones.

Specified time point: persistent/refractory GD, antithyroid drugs over 5 years with positive TRAb. PBMC-extracted RNA yielded the TCR library. Only a few counts were recorded for this clonotype. Its antigen is undetermined. HTBI primers from iRepertoire and Arm-PCR of CDR3 regions yielded the TCR beta libraries. TCRdb independently ran MiXCR on the multiplex PCR reads; one entry per CDR3 protein. The sample gives about 340,000 distinct CDR3 sequences, about 20% of which show up once; 29% is in the top ten. This sequence joins TRBV29-1 and TRBJ1-1; possible D gene TRBD1, 6 bases. The TCR was taken from a female donor with Graves disease. This sample comprised peripheral blood mononuclear cells (PBMCs), obtained when the disease was refractory, from a patient treated with antithyroid drugs. Here the CDR3 DNA reads TGCAGCGCCCAACAGGGTACGAACACTGAAGCTTTCTTT. Translated: CSAQQGTNTEAFF.